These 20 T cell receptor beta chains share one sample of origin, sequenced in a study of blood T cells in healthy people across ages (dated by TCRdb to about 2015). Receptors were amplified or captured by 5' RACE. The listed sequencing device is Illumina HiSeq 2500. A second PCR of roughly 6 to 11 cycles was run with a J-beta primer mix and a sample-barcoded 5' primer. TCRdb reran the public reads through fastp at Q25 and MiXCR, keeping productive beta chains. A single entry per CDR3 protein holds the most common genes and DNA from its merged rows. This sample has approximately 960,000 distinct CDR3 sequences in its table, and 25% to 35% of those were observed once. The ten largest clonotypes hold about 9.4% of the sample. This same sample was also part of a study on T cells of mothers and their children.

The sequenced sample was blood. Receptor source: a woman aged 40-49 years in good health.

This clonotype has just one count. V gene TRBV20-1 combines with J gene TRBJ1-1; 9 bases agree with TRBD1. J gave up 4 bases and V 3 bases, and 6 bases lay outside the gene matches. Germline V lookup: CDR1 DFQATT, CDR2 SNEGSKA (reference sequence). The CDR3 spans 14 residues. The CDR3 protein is CSARGQGSRTEAFF. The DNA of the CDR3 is TGCAGTGCTAGGGGACAGGGAAGTCGCACTGAAGCTTTCTTT.

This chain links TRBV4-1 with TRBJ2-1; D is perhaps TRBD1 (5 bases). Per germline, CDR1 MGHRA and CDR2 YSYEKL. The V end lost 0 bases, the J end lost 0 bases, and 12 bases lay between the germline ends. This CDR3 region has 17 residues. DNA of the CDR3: TGCGCCAGCAGCCAAGATCAGGGCCCGGGCTCCTACAATGAGCAGTTCTTC. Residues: CASSQDQGPGSYNEQFF.

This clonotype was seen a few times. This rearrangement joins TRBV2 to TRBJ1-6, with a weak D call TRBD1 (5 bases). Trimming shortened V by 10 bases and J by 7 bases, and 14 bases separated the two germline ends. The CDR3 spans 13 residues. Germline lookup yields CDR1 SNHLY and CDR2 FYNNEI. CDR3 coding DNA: TGTGCCACCCGAGGGAGGGGAAATTCACCCCTCCACTTT. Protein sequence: CATRGRGNSPLHF.

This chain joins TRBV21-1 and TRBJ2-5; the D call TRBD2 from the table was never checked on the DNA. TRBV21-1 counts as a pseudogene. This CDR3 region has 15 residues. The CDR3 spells CASSKGALGQETQYF. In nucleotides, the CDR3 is TGTGCCAGCAGCAAGGGGGCCCTAGGACAAGAGACCCAGTACTTC.

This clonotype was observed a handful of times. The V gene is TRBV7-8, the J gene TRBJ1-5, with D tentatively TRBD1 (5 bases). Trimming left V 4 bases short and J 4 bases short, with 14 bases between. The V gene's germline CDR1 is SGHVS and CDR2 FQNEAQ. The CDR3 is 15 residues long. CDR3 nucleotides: TGTGCCAGCAGCTACGGACACTCCGGGAATCAGCCCCAGCATTTT. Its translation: CASSYGHSGNQPQHF.

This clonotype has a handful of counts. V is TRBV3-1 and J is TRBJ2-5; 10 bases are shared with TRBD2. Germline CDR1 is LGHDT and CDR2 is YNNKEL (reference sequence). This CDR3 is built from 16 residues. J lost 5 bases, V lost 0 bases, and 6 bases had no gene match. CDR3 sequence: CASSQDRLAGPETQYF. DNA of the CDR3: TGTGCCAGCAGCCAAGATCGACTAGCGGGCCCCGAGACCCAGTACTTC.

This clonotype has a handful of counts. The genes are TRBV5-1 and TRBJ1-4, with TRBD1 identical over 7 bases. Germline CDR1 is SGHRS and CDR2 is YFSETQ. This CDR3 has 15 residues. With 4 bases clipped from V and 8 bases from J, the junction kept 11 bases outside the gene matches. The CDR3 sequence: CASSEFSGGGEKLFF. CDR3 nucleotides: TGCGCCAGCAGCGAGTTCTCAGGGGGAGGAGAAAAACTGTTTTTT.

The CDR3 DNA reads as TGCAGTGCTAGAGATGGGGGGCTCGGCACAGATACGCAGTATTTT. Translating gives CSARDGGLGTDTQYF. V is TRBV20-1 and J is TRBJ2-3; TRBD1 or TRBD2 may be the D gene (6 bases each). Trimming removed 0 bases from V and 1 base from J, with 11 bases in between. Looked up from germline, CDR1 is DFQATT and CDR2 is SNEGSKA (reference sequence). The CDR3 loop spans 15 amino acids.

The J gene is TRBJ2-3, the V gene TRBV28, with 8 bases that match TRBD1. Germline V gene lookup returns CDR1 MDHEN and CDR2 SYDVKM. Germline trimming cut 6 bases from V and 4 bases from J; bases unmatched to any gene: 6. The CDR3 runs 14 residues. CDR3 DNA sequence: TGTGCCAGCAGGCCGTACAGGGGGGCAGATACGCAGTATTTT. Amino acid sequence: CASRPYRGADTQYF.

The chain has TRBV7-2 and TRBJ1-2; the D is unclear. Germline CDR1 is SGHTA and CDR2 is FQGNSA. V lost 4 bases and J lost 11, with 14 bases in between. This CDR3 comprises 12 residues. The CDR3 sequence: CASSSDPLGYTF. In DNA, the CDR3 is TGTGCCAGCAGCTCAGATCCTTTAGGTTACACCTTC.

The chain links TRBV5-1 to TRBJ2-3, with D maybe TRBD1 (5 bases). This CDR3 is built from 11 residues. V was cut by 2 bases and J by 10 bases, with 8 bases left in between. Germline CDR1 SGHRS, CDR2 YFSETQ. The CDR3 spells CASSLGDAQYF. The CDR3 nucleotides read TGCGCCAGCAGCTTAGGGGATGCGCAGTATTTT.

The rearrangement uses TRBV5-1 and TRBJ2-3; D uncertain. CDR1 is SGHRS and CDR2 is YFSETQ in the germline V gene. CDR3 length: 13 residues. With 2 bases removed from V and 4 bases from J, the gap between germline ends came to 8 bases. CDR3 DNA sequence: TGCGCCAGCAGCTTAGGCTATGCAGATACGCAGTATTTT. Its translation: CASSLGYADTQYF. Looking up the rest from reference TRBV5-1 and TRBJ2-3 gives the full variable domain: KAGVTQTPRYLIKTRGQQVTLSCSPISGHRSVSWYQQTPGQGLQFLFEYFSETQRNKGNFPGRFSGRQFSNSRSEMNVSTLELGDSALYLCASSLGYADTQYFGPGTRLTVL.

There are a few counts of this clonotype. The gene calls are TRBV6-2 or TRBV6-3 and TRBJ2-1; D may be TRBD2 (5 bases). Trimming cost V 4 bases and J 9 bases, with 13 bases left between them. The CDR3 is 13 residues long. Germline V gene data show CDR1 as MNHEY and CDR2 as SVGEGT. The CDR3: CASSFLGVGEQFF. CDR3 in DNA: TGTGCCAGCAGTTTCCTCGGGGTAGGTGAGCAGTTCTTC.

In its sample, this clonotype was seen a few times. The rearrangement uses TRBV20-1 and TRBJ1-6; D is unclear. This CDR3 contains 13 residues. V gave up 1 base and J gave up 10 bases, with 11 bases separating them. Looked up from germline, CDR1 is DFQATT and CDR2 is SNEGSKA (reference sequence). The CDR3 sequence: CSARVATGSPLHF. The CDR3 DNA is TGCAGTGCTAGAGTGGCTACGGGGTCACCCCTCCACTTT.

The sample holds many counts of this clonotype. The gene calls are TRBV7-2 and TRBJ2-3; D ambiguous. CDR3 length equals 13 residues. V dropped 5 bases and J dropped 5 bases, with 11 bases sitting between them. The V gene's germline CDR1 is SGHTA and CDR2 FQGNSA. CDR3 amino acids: CASSRLVGDTQYF. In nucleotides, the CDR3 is TGTGCCAGCAGCCGATTAGTTGGAGATACGCAGTATTTT.

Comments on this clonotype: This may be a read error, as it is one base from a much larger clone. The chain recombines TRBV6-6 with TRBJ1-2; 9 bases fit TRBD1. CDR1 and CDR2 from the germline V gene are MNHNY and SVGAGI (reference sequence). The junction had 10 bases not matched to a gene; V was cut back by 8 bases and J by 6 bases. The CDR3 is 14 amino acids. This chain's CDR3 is CASSRTGENHGYTF. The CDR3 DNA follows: TGTGCCAGCTCTCGGACAGGGGAAAACCATGGCTACACCTTC.

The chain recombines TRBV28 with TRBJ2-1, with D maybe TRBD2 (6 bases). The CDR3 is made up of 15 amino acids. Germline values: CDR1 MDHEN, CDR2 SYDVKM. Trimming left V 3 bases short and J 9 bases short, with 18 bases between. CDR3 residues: CASSFPGGANSEQFF. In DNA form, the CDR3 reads TGTGCCAGCAGTTTCCCCGGCGGGGCTAACAGTGAGCAGTTCTTC.

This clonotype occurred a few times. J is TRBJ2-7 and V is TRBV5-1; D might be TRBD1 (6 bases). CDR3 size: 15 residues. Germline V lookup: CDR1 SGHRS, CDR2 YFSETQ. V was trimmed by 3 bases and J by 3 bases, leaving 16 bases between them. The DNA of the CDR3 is TGCGCCAGCAGCTCGAATAGGACAGAGGTCTACGAGCAGTACTTC. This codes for CASSSNRTEVYEQYF.

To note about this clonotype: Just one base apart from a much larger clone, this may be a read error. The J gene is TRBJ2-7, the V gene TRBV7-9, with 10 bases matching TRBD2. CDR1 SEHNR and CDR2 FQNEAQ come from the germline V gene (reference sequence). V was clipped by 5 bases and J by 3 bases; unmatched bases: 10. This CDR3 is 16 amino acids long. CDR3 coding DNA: TGTGCCAGCAGCCCGGGACGAGCGGGGGGGCTCTACGAGCAGTACTTC. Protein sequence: CASSPGRAGGLYEQYF.

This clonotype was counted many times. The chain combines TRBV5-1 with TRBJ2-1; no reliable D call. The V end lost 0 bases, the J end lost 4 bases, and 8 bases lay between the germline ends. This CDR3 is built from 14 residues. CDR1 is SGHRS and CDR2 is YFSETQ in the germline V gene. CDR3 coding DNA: TGCGCCAGCAGCTTGGAGACCTATTACAATGAGCAGTTCTTC. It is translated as CASSLETYYNEQFF.